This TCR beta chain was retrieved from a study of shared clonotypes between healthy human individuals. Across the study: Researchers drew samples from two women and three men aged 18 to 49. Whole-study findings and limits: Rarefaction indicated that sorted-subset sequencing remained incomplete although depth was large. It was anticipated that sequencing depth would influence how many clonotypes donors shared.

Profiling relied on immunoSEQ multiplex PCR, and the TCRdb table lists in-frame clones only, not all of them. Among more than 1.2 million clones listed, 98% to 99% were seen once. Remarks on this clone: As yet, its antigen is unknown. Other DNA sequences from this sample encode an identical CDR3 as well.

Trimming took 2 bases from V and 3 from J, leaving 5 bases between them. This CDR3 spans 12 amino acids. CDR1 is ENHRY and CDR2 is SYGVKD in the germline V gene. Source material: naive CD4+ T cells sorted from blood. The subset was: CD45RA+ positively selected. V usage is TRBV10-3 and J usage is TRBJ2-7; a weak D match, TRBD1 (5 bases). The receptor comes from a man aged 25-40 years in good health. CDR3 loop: CAISERGYEQYF. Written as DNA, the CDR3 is TGTGCCATCAGTGAGAGGGGCTACGAGCAGTACTTC.